Listed below are T cell receptor beta chains from one sample, sequenced in a study of blood T cell repertoires in COVID-19. Libraries were prepared by immunoSEQ multiplex PCR; TCRdb keeps only in-frame clonotypes and omits some of them. The sample holds roughly 90,000 clones, approximately 88% seen once. The material sequenced was peripheral blood. The receptors stem from a man aged 50 or older with COVID-19, enrolled during active disease. CDR3s include the opening cysteine and the closing phenylalanine or tryptophan. A D gene is named only where the DNA matches it firmly. Clone size is not always given. Where it is, it says once, few, many or a class for expanded clones.

j_gene: TRBJ2-1; d_gene: NA; v_gene: TRBV6-2/TRBV6-3; abundance: NA; CDR3nt: TGTGCCAGCAGTTACGGGGCGGCGGGGTACAATGAGCAGTTCTTC; CDR3aa: CASSYGAAGYNEQFF
j_gene: TRBJ2-3; d_gene: NA; v_gene: TRBV9; abundance: NA; CDR3nt: TGTGCCAGCAGCGTTAGCGCCCGGCCGAGCACAGATACGCAGTATTTT; CDR3aa: CASSVSARPSTDTQYF
j_gene: TRBJ1-1; d_gene: TRBD1; v_gene: TRBV7-9; abundance: NA; CDR3nt: TGTGCCAGCAACCTGAAGACAGGGCCTGAAGAAGCTTTCTTT; CDR3aa: CASNLKTGPEEAFF
j_gene: TRBJ1-5; d_gene: TRBD1; v_gene: TRBV9; abundance: NA; CDR3nt: TGTGCCAGCAGCAAAGGGGACAGTAGCAATCAGCCCCAGCATTTT; CDR3aa: CASSKGDSSNQPQHF
j_gene: TRBJ2-7; d_gene: TRBD2; v_gene: TRBV4-3; abundance: NA; CDR3nt: TGCGCCAGCAGCCGGACTAGCGGGGGAACCTACGAGCAGTACTTC; CDR3aa: CASSRTSGGTYEQYF
j_gene: TRBJ1-1; d_gene: TRBD1; v_gene: TRBV29-1; abundance: NA; CDR3nt: TGCAGCGTTCCTGACAGGGGTGACACTGAAGCTTTCTTT; CDR3aa: CSVPDRGDTEAFF
j_gene: TRBJ1-2; d_gene: NA; v_gene: TRBV12-3/TRBV12-4; abundance: once; CDR3nt: TGTGCCAGCAGCTTCGACAGTAACTATGGCTACACCTTC; CDR3aa: CASSFDSNYGYTF
j_gene: TRBJ1-1; d_gene: TRBD1; v_gene: TRBV5-4; abundance: NA; CDR3nt: TGTGCCAGCAGCTCTAACAGGGGGAGGAACACTGAAGCTTTCTTT; CDR3aa: CASSSNRGRNTEAFF
j_gene: TRBJ1-6; d_gene: NA; v_gene: TRBV25-1; abundance: NA; CDR3nt: TGTGCCAGCAGTTTTCGGACAGCGGTATCACCCCTCCACTTT; CDR3aa: CASSFRTAVSPLHF
j_gene: TRBJ2-3; d_gene: NA; v_gene: TRBV19; abundance: NA; CDR3nt: TGTGCCAGTAACAGGGACATAGGCACAGATACGCAGTATTTT; CDR3aa: CASNRDIGTDTQYF
j_gene: TRBJ2-7; d_gene: TRBD2; v_gene: TRBV7-8; abundance: NA; CDR3nt: TGTGCCAGCAGCTTAGCTGGCGGGGGGGCCTACGAGCAGTACTTC; CDR3aa: CASSLAGGGAYEQYF
j_gene: TRBJ2-5; d_gene: TRBD2; v_gene: TRBV6-5; abundance: NA; CDR3nt: TGTGCCAGCACCCTAGTAGCGGGGGGGCAGGAGACCCAGTACTTC; CDR3aa: CASTLVAGGQETQYF
j_gene: TRBJ2-7; d_gene: NA; v_gene: TRBV11-1; abundance: NA; CDR3nt: TGTGCCAGCAGCTTAGCTGGGGAGTTCGAGCAGTACTTC; CDR3aa: CASSLAGEFEQYF
j_gene: TRBJ2-2; d_gene: NA; v_gene: TRBV5-4; abundance: once; CDR3nt: TGTGCCAGCAGCCTGGAACTTAGCCCCGGGGAGCTGTTTTTT; CDR3aa: CASSLELSPGELFF
j_gene: TRBJ1-6; d_gene: TRBD1; v_gene: TRBV9; abundance: NA; CDR3nt: TGTGCCAGCAGCTCCGGGGGACAGCGGGATTCACCCCTCCACTTT; CDR3aa: CASSSGGQRDSPLHF
j_gene: TRBJ2-4; d_gene: NA; v_gene: TRBV2; abundance: NA; CDR3nt: TGTGCCAGCAGTGAACCGTCTGGGGGGGCCAAAAACATTCAGTACTTC; CDR3aa: CASSEPSGGAKNIQYF
j_gene: TRBJ2-7; d_gene: NA; v_gene: TRBV5-4; abundance: NA; CDR3nt: TGTGCCAGCAGCTTGTTCCAGGCCCCTTACGAGCAGTACTTC; CDR3aa: CASSLFQAPYEQYF
j_gene: TRBJ2-2; d_gene: TRBD1; v_gene: TRBV19; abundance: NA; CDR3nt: TGTGCCAGTAGTCGGGACAGATTTTACACCGGGGAGCTGTTTTTT; CDR3aa: CASSRDRFYTGELFF
j_gene: TRBJ2-7; d_gene: TRBD1; v_gene: TRBV7-2; abundance: NA; CDR3nt: TGTGCCAGCAGCTTGGGGACAGGGGACGAGCAGTACTTC; CDR3aa: CASSLGTGDEQYF
j_gene: TRBJ2-4; d_gene: TRBD1; v_gene: TRBV11-2; abundance: NA; CDR3nt: TGTGCCAGCAGCACCCGGACAGGTGGGGGAAACATTCAGTACTTC; CDR3aa: CASSTRTGGGNIQYF
j_gene: TRBJ2-1; d_gene: NA; v_gene: TRBV5-4; abundance: few; CDR3nt: TGTGCCAGCAGCTTGGGACAGGCGGGTGAGCAGTTCTTC; CDR3aa: CASSLGQAGEQFF
j_gene: TRBJ1-6; d_gene: TRBD1; v_gene: TRBV5-1; abundance: once; CDR3nt: TGCGCCAGCAGCCAGGGACAGGGTGGCAATAATTCACCCCTCCACTTT; CDR3aa: CASSQGQGGNNSPLHF
j_gene: TRBJ1-2; d_gene: TRBD1; v_gene: TRBV7-9; abundance: NA; CDR3nt: TGTGCCAGCAGCTTAGGGGTCACAGGGGTCGAGTATGGCTACACCTTC; CDR3aa: CASSLGVTGVEYGYTF
j_gene: TRBJ1-2; d_gene: NA; v_gene: TRBV4-3; abundance: NA; CDR3nt: TGCGCCAGCAGCCAAGATGAGGGGGGGAACTATGGCTACACCTTC; CDR3aa: CASSQDEGGNYGYTF
j_gene: TRBJ1-4; d_gene: NA; v_gene: TRBV12-5; abundance: NA; CDR3nt: TGTGCTGAACCCTGCCCTGCGAAGAAAAAACTGTTTTTT; CDR3aa: CAEPCPAKKKLFF
j_gene: TRBJ1-1; d_gene: TRBD1; v_gene: TRBV28; abundance: NA; CDR3nt: TGTGCCAGCAGTGACAGGGGTGAAGCTTTCTTT; CDR3aa: CASSDRGEAFF
j_gene: TRBJ2-7; d_gene: NA; v_gene: TRBV10-3; abundance: NA; CDR3nt: TGTGCCATCAGTCCGGGGTACGAGCAGTACTTC; CDR3aa: CAISPGYEQYF
j_gene: TRBJ2-2; d_gene: TRBD2; v_gene: TRBV10-3; abundance: NA; CDR3nt: TGTGCCATCAGTGGTACGGGGGGGGCCACCGGGGAGCTGTTTTTT; CDR3aa: CAISGTGGATGELFF
j_gene: TRBJ2-7; d_gene: TRBD2; v_gene: TRBV7-3; abundance: NA; CDR3nt: TGTGCCAGCAGCTATTACGGGACTAGCGACTACGAGCAGTACTTC; CDR3aa: CASSYYGTSDYEQYF
j_gene: TRBJ1-1; d_gene: NA; v_gene: TRBV2; abundance: few; CDR3nt: TGTGCCAGCAGCTGGGGACAGAACACTGAAGCTTTCTTT; CDR3aa: CASSWGQNTEAFF
j_gene: TRBJ1-2; d_gene: NA; v_gene: TRBV19; abundance: NA; CDR3nt: TGTGCCAGTAGTATCTGGCCAAGTAACTATGGCTACACCTTC; CDR3aa: CASSIWPSNYGYTF
j_gene: TRBJ2-2; d_gene: TRBD2; v_gene: TRBV6-5; abundance: NA; CDR3nt: TGTGCCACTATAGCGGGGGTGGCGAACACCGGGGAGCTGTTTTTT; CDR3aa: CATIAGVANTGELFF
j_gene: TRBJ1-2; d_gene: TRBD1; v_gene: TRBV27; abundance: once; CDR3nt: TGTGCCAGCAGTGGGTTGGACAGGGGATATGGCTACACCTTC; CDR3aa: CASSGLDRGYGYTF
j_gene: TRBJ1-1; d_gene: TRBD1; v_gene: TRBV6-2/TRBV6-3; abundance: NA; CDR3nt: TGTGCCAGCAGTATGCGACAGGGGACGACTGAAGCTTTCTTT; CDR3aa: CASSMRQGTTEAFF
j_gene: TRBJ2-2; d_gene: NA; v_gene: TRBV2; abundance: once; CDR3nt: TGTGCCAGCAATGCTGAAAGGGGGACCGGGGAGCTGTTTTTT; CDR3aa: CASNAERGTGELFF
j_gene: TRBJ2-7; d_gene: TRBD2; v_gene: TRBV30; abundance: NA; CDR3nt: TGTGCCTGGAGTGTACTAAGCGGGAGTTACGAGCAGTACTTC; CDR3aa: CAWSVLSGSYEQYF
j_gene: TRBJ2-5; d_gene: NA; v_gene: TRBV12-5; abundance: NA; CDR3nt: TGTGCTAGTGGTTTGGTGTGGGGGCGCCGGGAGACCCAGTACTTC; CDR3aa: CASGLVWGRRETQYF
j_gene: TRBJ2-6; d_gene: NA; v_gene: TRBV5-6; abundance: NA; CDR3nt: TGTGCCAGCAGCTCTCGCAGGGTGCCCAGACTCTCTGGGGCCAACGTCCTGACTTTC; CDR3aa: CASSSRRVPRLSGANVLTF
j_gene: TRBJ1-3; d_gene: NA; v_gene: TRBV12-3/TRBV12-4; abundance: NA; CDR3nt: TGTGCCAGCAGTCCGGGGTCGGGAAACACCATATATTTT; CDR3aa: CASSPGSGNTIYF
j_gene: TRBJ2-1; d_gene: NA; v_gene: TRBV2; abundance: NA; CDR3nt: TGTGCCAGCAGCCCCACGCGAGGGGAGCAGTTCTTC; CDR3aa: CASSPTRGEQFF
j_gene: TRBJ2-5; d_gene: NA; v_gene: TRBV11-2; abundance: NA; CDR3nt: TGTGCCAGCAGCCCCCAGACAGTAGGAGAGACCCAGTACTTC; CDR3aa: CASSPQTVGETQYF
j_gene: TRBJ2-7; d_gene: NA; v_gene: TRBV3-1/TRBV3-2; abundance: NA; CDR3nt: TGTGCCAGCAGCCAAGAATGGGGGCGGGTCGAGCAGTACTTC; CDR3aa: CASSQEWGRVEQYF
j_gene: TRBJ1-2; d_gene: TRBD1; v_gene: TRBV28; abundance: NA; CDR3nt: TGTGCCAGCAGTTTAACACAGGGGGCGGGTGGCTACACCTTC; CDR3aa: CASSLTQGAGGYTF
j_gene: TRBJ1-1; d_gene: TRBD1; v_gene: TRBV9; abundance: NA; CDR3nt: TGTGCCAGCAGCGTAGCGGGGGACAGGGGGCCGGGTGAAGCTTTCTTT; CDR3aa: CASSVAGDRGPGEAFF